Sequencing of this T cell receptor (beta chain) was carried out in a study of cytomegalovirus exposure and HLA in healthy donors. Notes on the study in general: Confirmation in vitro established that a few CMV-associated chains were specific for CMV antigens.

The V segment lost 4 bases and the J segment 6 bases; nucleotides outside the gene matches: 10. Germline lookup yields CDR1 LGHNA and CDR2 YNFKEQ. The CDR3 runs to 15 residues. With 60 Vbeta and 13 Jbeta primers, the PCR was carried out. Here immunoSEQ multiplex PCR was the method, and the copy in TCRdb shows in-frame clones only, minus some. The table records around 100,000 clones, approximately 70% of them present only once. With regard to this clone: Its antigen is undetermined.

The V and J genes are TRBV4-2 and TRBJ2-7; TRBD1 matches 9 bases. The specimen sequenced was PBMCs. The TCR was taken from a man aged 40-49 years in good health and CMV-seropositive. The CDR3 is CASSPQGQGSSEQYF. The CDR3 coding sequence is TGTGCCAGCAGCCCCCAGGGACAGGGTAGTAGCGAGCAGTACTTC.